The table lists the clone carrying this T cell receptor beta chain with a few counts. This specimen comes from a study of blood T cell repertoires in COVID-19. Germline V gene sequence: CDR1 SGHTA, CDR2 FQGNSA. Unmatched junction bases numbered 6, after V lost 5 bases and J lost 3 bases. CDR3 length: 15 residues. Assay: immunoSEQ multiplex PCR; the TCRdb copy retains only in-frame clones and omits some. Here the sample spans roughly 180,000 clones, 80% to 85% being singletons. The J gene is TRBJ1-4, the V gene TRBV7-2; 7 bases align to TRBD1. This clonotype originated in a middle-aged woman with COVID-19, enrolled during active disease. Sequencing was carried out using peripheral blood. The CDR3 spells CASSETGVPNEKLFF. The CDR3 coding sequence is TGTGCCAGCAGCGAAACAGGGGTTCCTAATGAAAAACTGTTTTTT.